This is a list of T cell receptor beta chains from one sample in a study of T-cell memory formation after mild COVID-19. TCRdb recomputed calls from the 5' RACE reads with MiXCR, one row per CDR3 protein. The sample records about 560,000 distinct CDR3 sequences, roughly 17% being singletons. Sequenced input: PBMCs or a T cell subset sorted from them (not recorded which). These receptors were collected from an adult woman who had mild COVID-19 (a few samples of this study predate the infection). Cell type and time point are not known. The CDR3 runs from the conserved cysteine through the conserved F or W. Fields, in order: V gene, clone size, J gene, D gene, CDR3 protein, CDR3 DNA. D genes are given only for firm matches. The listing skips clone size in some rows; elsewhere it reads once, few, many or a size class.

>TRBV6-1|NA|TRBJ2-1|TRBD2
CASCRSWTSGSPNEQFF
TGTGCCAGCTGCCGGAGTTGGACTAGCGGGAGTCCCAATGAGCAGTTCTTC
>TRBV20-1|few|TRBJ2-3|NA
CSAREWDTDTQYF
TGCAGTGCTAGAGAGTGGGACACAGATACGCAGTATTTT
>TRBV27|NA|TRBJ1-1|NA
CASRVQGNTEAFF
TGTGCCAGCAGGGTTCAGGGAAACACTGAAGCTTTCTTT
>TRBV9|NA|TRBJ2-7|TRBD2
CASSDGGLAGASYEQYF
TGTGCCAGCAGCGACGGGGGACTAGCGGGAGCCTCCTACGAGCAGTACTTC
>TRBV5-1|NA|TRBJ2-1|NA
CASSLGWGAPNEQFF
TGCGCCAGCAGCTTGGGATGGGGAGCCCCCAATGAGCAGTTCTTC
>TRBV15|once|TRBJ1-6|NA
CATSKSYNSPLHF
TGTGCCACCAGCAAGAGTTATAATTCACCCCTCCACTTT
>TRBV6-5|few|TRBJ2-3|NA
CASSYPPGRDSDTQYF
TGTGCCAGCAGTTACCCCCCAGGGAGAGATTCAGATACGCAGTATTTT
>TRBV10-3|once|TRBJ2-2|NA
CAITGGGVEYPNTGELFF
TGTGCCATCACGGGTGGAGGGGTCGAATACCCGAACACCGGGGAGCTGTTTTTT
>TRBV12-3/TRBV12-4|NA|TRBJ1-1|NA
CASSLMPHRQGMNTEAFF
TGTGCCAGCAGTTTAATGCCACACCGGCAGGGGATGAACACTGAAGCTTTCTTT
>TRBV24-1|NA|TRBJ2-1|TRBD2
CATSDWAGTSRNNEQFF
TGTGCCACCAGTGATTGGGCAGGGACTAGCCGAAACAATGAGCAGTTCTTC
>TRBV12-3/TRBV12-4|NA|TRBJ2-1|TRBD2
CASSNNDAGVTNEQFF
TGTGCCAGCAGTAACAACGACGCGGGAGTGACTAATGAGCAGTTCTTC
>TRBV2|NA|TRBJ2-2|TRBD1
CASRPDRGRGTGELFF
TGTGCCAGCCGCCCGGACAGGGGGCGCGGCACCGGGGAGCTGTTTTTT
>TRBV18|few|TRBJ2-1|TRBD2
CASSLGLAGAAYNEQFF
TGTGCCAGCTCTCTGGGACTAGCGGGGGCTGCCTACAATGAGCAGTTCTTC
>TRBV24-1|NA|TRBJ2-3|NA
CATSDFSGAGTQYF
TGTGCCACCAGTGACTTTTCGGGGGCAGGTACGCAGTATTTT
>TRBV4-3|NA|TRBJ1-1|NA
CASSQLGGTNTEAFF
TGCGCCAGCAGCCAACTGGGAGGCACGAACACTGAAGCTTTCTTT
>TRBV4-1|once|TRBJ2-7|NA
CASSQEQRYEQYF
TGCGCCAGCAGCCAAGAACAGAGATACGAGCAGTACTTC
>TRBV5-1|NA|TRBJ1-2|TRBD1
CASSASGQGDLFYGYTF
TGCGCCAGCAGCGCGTCGGGACAGGGCGACCTCTTCTATGGCTACACCTTC
>TRBV4-2|NA|TRBJ1-5|NA
CASSPFQELSNRPQHF
TGTGCCAGCAGCCCCTTTCAGGAGTTATCCAATCGGCCCCAGCATTTT
>TRBV7-9|NA|TRBJ2-5|TRBD2
CASSFIGGETQYF
TGTGCCAGCAGCTTTATCGGGGGGGAGACCCAGTACTTC
>TRBV7-3|few|TRBJ2-3|NA
CASSPQHSTDTQYF
TGTGCCAGCAGCCCCCAGCACAGCACAGATACGCAGTATTTT
>TRBV2|few|TRBJ2-5|NA
CASRAKTQYF
TGTGCCAGCAGGGCAAAGACCCAGTACTTC
>TRBV11-3|NA|TRBJ1-3|TRBD1
CASRDRDSGNTIYF
TGTGCCAGCCGGGACAGGGATTCTGGAAACACCATATATTTT
>TRBV10-3|few|TRBJ2-5|NA
CAIRAAQGRHQETQYF
TGTGCCATCAGGGCGGCCCAGGGAAGGCACCAAGAGACCCAGTACTTC
>TRBV7-8|once|TRBJ1-2|TRBD1
CASSLAIYGSRGNYGYTF
TGTGCCAGCAGCTTAGCTATATACGGGAGCAGGGGGAACTATGGCTACACCTTC
>TRBV7-2|NA|TRBJ2-5|TRBD2
CASSPAGLGETQYF
TGTGCCAGCAGCCCGGCGGGACTAGGGGAGACCCAGTACTTC
>TRBV5-1|NA|TRBJ1-1|TRBD1
CASSLVYRGRKNTEAFF
TGCGCCAGCAGCTTGGTCTACAGGGGGCGGAAGAACACTGAAGCTTTCTTT
>TRBV4-3|few|TRBJ1-2|TRBD1
CASSQVQGNYGYTF
TGCGCCAGCAGCCAAGTACAGGGGAACTATGGCTACACCTTC
>TRBV12-3/TRBV12-4|NA|TRBJ1-1|TRBD1
CASSPRDRSLEEAFF
TGTGCCAGCAGTCCACGGGACAGGTCTCTGGAAGAAGCTTTCTTT
>TRBV12-3/TRBV12-4|NA|TRBJ2-2|NA
CASSTTSTGELFF
TGTGCCAGCAGTACAACTTCCACCGGGGAGCTGTTTTTT
>TRBV12-3/TRBV12-4|many|TRBJ2-5|TRBD1
CASSLGQGYQETQYF
TGTGCCAGCAGTTTGGGACAGGGATACCAAGAGACCCAGTACTTC